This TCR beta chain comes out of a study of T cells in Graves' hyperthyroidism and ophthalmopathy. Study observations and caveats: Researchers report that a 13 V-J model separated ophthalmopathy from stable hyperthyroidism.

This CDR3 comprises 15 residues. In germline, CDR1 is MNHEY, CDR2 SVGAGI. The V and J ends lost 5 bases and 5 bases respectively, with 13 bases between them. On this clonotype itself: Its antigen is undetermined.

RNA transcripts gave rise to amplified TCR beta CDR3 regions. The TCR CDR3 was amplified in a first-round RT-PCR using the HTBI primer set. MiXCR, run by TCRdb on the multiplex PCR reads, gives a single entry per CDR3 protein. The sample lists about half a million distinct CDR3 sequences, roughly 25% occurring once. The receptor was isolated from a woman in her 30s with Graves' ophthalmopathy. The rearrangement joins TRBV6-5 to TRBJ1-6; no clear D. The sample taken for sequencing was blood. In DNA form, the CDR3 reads TGTGCCAGCAGTCACCGGGATATCAATAATTCACCCCTCCACTTT. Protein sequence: CASSHRDINNSPLHF.